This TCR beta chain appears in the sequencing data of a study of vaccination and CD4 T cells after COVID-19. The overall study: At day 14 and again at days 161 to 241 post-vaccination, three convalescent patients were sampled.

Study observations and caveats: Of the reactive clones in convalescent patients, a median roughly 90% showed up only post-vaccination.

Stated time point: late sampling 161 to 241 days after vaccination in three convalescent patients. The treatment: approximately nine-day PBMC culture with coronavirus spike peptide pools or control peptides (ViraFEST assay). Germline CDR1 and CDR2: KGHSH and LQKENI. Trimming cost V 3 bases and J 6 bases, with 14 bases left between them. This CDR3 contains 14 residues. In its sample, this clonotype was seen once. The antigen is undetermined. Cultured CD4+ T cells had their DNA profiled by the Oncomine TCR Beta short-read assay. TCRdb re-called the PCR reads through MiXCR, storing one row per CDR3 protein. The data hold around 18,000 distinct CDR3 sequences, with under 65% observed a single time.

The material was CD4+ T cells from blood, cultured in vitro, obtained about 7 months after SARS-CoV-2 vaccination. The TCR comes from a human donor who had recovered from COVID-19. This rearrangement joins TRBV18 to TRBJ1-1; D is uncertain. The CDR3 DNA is TGTGCCAGCTCACCTAACACCAAGGCCCCTGAAGCTTTCTTT. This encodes CASSPNTKAPEAFF.